This paragraph covers one T cell receptor beta chain sequence. With 4 bases clipped from V and 2 bases from J, the junction kept 7 bases outside the gene matches. The V gene's germline CDR1 is SGHRS and CDR2 YFSETQ. CDR3 size: 15 residues. This sample stems from a study of blood T cell repertoires in COVID-19. The table came from immunoSEQ multiplex PCR; TCRdb's copy has only in-frame clones and leaves some out. Counted here are some 670,000 clones, about 87% occurring once; the ten biggest clones make up approximately 0.25%. Sample: peripheral blood. The receptor's source is a woman aged 18-29 years with acute or convalescent COVID-19. This chain uses TRBV5-1 with TRBJ2-3; 7 bases align to TRBD2. The CDR3: CASSPGGDITDTQYF. Written as DNA, the CDR3 is TGCGCCAGCAGCCCGGGGGGAGACATCACAGATACGCAGTATTTT.